Below are 26 T cell receptor beta chains sequenced from a single sample in a study of blood T cell repertoires in COVID-19. Sequencing used immunoSEQ multiplex PCR; TCRdb keeps in-frame clones, though not all of them. The table has roughly 97,000 clones, roughly 84% seen once. The sample was peripheral blood. Every receptor here comes from a man in his 60s with acute or convalescent COVID-19.

CDR3 protein: CASSLPTGRGDTQYF. CDR3 DNA: TGTGCCAGCAGCCTCCCGACAGGGCGAGGGGATACGCAGTATTTT. The chain uses TRBV5-5 and TRBJ2-3; 7 bases map to TRBD1. Trimming cost V 4 bases and J 6 bases; bases outside gene matches: 11. The CDR3 spans 15 residues. Germline V gene sequence: CDR1 SGHKS, CDR2 YYEKEE (reference sequence).

The V gene is TRBV5-6, the J gene TRBJ1-6, with D possibly TRBD1 on 5 matching bases. The CDR3 extends over 16 amino acids. Trimming stripped 2 bases from V and 9 bases from J, with 18 bases between. Germline V lookup: CDR1 SGHDT, CDR2 YYEEEE. CDR3 region: CASSFQGSGGISPLHF. CDR3 nucleotides: TGTGCCAGCAGCTTCCAGGGATCGGGCGGGATTTCACCCCTCCACTTT.

The V gene is TRBV4-3, the J gene TRBJ1-2, with no clear D. The V and J ends lost 3 bases and 4 bases respectively, with 12 bases between them. The V gene's germline CDR1 is LGHNA and CDR2 YSLEER. The CDR3 consists of 14 residues. The CDR3 DNA sequence: TGCGCCAGCAGCCAGACAACAGAGGGCTATGGCTACACCTTC. Amino acids: CASSQTTEGYGYTF.

The rearrangement uses TRBV5-1 and TRBJ2-3; weak D call: TRBD1 (6 bases). Deletions cut 2 bases from V and 5 bases from J, with 6 bases between. This CDR3 spans 12 amino acids. Per the germline V gene, CDR1 is SGHRS and CDR2 is YFSETQ. CDR3: CASSLQGDTQYF. DNA of the CDR3: TGCGCCAGCAGCTTACAGGGAGATACGCAGTATTTT.

The genes are TRBV5-4 and TRBJ2-7; unclear D gene. V dropped 4 bases and J dropped 3 bases, with 8 bases sitting between them. This CDR3 has 12 amino acids. CDR1 and CDR2 from the germline V gene are SGHNT and YYREEE (reference sequence). The CDR3 DNA reads as TGTGCCAGCAGCCCCGGAGACTACGAGCAGTACTTC. Translation: CASSPGDYEQYF.

This clone was seen a few times. This chain uses TRBV12-5 with TRBJ2-5; a weak D match, TRBD1 (6 bases). Trimming removed 1 base from V and 3 bases from J, with 15 bases in between. The germline V gene encodes CDR1 LGHNT and CDR2 FRNRAP. There are 16 residues in the CDR3. DNA of the CDR3: TGTGCTAGTGGTTTGGGCACAGGGACCCCTGAAGAGACCCAGTACTTC. It translates to CASGLGTGTPEETQYF.

V gene TRBV18 combines with J gene TRBJ1-2, with 7 bases fitting TRBD1. From germline, CDR1 is KGHSH and CDR2 LQKENI. After removal of 3 bases from V and 9 bases from J, the junction contained 7 bases not matched to a gene. The CDR3 has 13 amino acids. The CDR3 loop reads CASSPETGVSYTF. Here the CDR3 DNA reads TGTGCCAGCTCACCGGAAACAGGGGTGAGCTACACCTTC.

This clone has just one count. J is TRBJ1-6 and V is TRBV9, with D possibly matching TRBD1 (5 bases). The ends were cut back, 1 base at V and 11 bases at J, with 10 bases in the middle. This CDR3 contains 13 residues. Germline CDR1 is SGDLS and CDR2 is YYNGEE. The CDR3 DNA reads TGTGCCAGCAGCGTACCAGGGCGGACACCCCTCCACTTT. Amino acid sequence: CASSVPGRTPLHF.

The gene calls are TRBV15 and TRBJ2-3, with 11 bases that match TRBD2. Germline CDR1 reads LNHNV; CDR2 reads YYDKDF (reference sequence). The ends lost 0 bases at V and 6 bases at J; junction bases unmatched: 8. The CDR3 sequence is 17 residues long. This CDR3 is CATSRDRIAGGTDTQYF. The CDR3 nucleotides read TGTGCCACCAGCAGAGATCGAATAGCGGGAGGGACGGATACGCAGTATTTT.

The genes are TRBV15 and TRBJ1-2, with TRBD1 as a possible D gene (6 bases). From germline, CDR1 is LNHNV and CDR2 YYDKDF (reference sequence). The CDR3 runs 15 residues. The ends were cut back, 0 bases at V and 4 bases at J, with 12 bases in the middle. This chain's CDR3 is CATSRDPGDVYGYTF. The CDR3, as DNA: TGTGCCACCAGCAGAGATCCAGGGGACGTCTATGGCTACACCTTC.

The rearrangement uses TRBV27 and TRBJ2-7, with TRBD2 matching over 7 bases. The junction had 10 bases not matched to a gene; V was cut back by 9 bases and J by 2 bases. The CDR3 sequence is 14 residues long. CDR1 and CDR2 (germline): MNHEY, SMNVEV (reference sequence). The DNA for the CDR3 is TGTGCCAGTTCCTGGAGGGAGGGCACCTACGAGCAGTACTTC. This sequence encodes CASSWREGTYEQYF.

This chain connects TRBV6-5 to TRBJ1-1; the match to TRBD1 covers 7 bases. V trimming: 1 base; J trimming: 7 bases; junction bases outside the gene matches: 6. The germline V gene has CDR1 MNHEY and CDR2 SVGAGI. The CDR3 sequence is 14 residues long. CDR3: CASSYWDSPYEAFF. The CDR3 coding sequence is TGTGCCAGCAGTTACTGGGACAGTCCCTATGAAGCTTTCTTT.

The chain has TRBV27 and TRBJ2-7; D is uncertain. Germline V gene data show CDR1 as MNHEY and CDR2 as SMNVEV (reference sequence). The V and J ends lost 4 bases and 2 bases respectively, with 12 bases between them. The CDR3 runs to 14 residues. The CDR3 DNA reads as TGTGCCAGCAGTTCCCCTCAGTCCCCCTACGAGCAGTACTTC. Amino acid sequence: CASSSPQSPYEQYF.

The V call is TRBV5-4, the J call TRBJ2-2, with 8 nucleotides matching TRBD2. Germline assignment: CDR1 SGHNT and CDR2 YYREEE (reference sequence). This CDR3 is built from 15 residues. The J segment lost 6 bases and the V segment lost 3 bases, leaving 7 bases of the junction unmatched. The CDR3, as DNA: TGTGCCAGCAGCTCACCAACGGGGGGGTCCGGGGAGCTGTTTTTT. Its protein product is CASSSPTGGSGELFF. Drawing the rest from reference TRBV5-4 and TRBJ2-2, the complete variable domain is ETGVTQSPTHLIKTRGQQVTLRCSSQSGHNTVSWYQQALGQGPQFIFQYYREEENGRGNFPPRFSGLQFPNYSSELNVNALELDDSALYLCASSSPTGGSGELFFGEGSRLTVL.

V usage is TRBV6-5 and J usage is TRBJ2-1, with TRBD2 matching over 7 bases. CDR1 MNHEY and CDR2 SVGAGI come from the germline V gene. The CDR3 has 14 residues. The ends lost 2 bases at V and 4 bases at J; junction bases unmatched: 2. CDR3 DNA sequence: TGTGCCAGCAGTTACACGGGAGGTTACAATGAGCAGTTCTTC. Translation: CASSYTGGYNEQFF.

The chain recombines TRBV4-3 with TRBJ1-1; 7 nucleotides match TRBD1. This CDR3 spans 16 amino acids. J gave up 5 bases and V 0 bases, and 9 bases lay outside the gene matches. The germline CDR1 and CDR2 sequences are LGHNA and YSLEER. DNA for the CDR3: TGCGCCAGCAGCCAAGATATCGGAGGCAGGGGGACTGAAGCTTTCTTT. It encodes CASSQDIGGRGTEAFF.

The V call is TRBV5-4, the J call TRBJ2-7, with 7 bases that match TRBD2. CDR3 length equals 15 residues. The germline CDR1 and CDR2 sequences are SGHNT and YYREEE (reference sequence). Losses at the gene ends were 2 bases for V and 2 bases for J; bases not matched to a gene: 7. Here the CDR3 reads CASSFTGGETYEQYF. CDR3 nucleotide sequence: TGTGCCAGCAGCTTTACGGGGGGAGAGACCTACGAGCAGTACTTC.

The chain links TRBV18 to TRBJ1-2; TRBD1 matches 8 bases. The germline gives CDR1 KGHSH, CDR2 LQKENI. There are 15 residues in the CDR3. V dropped 0 bases and J dropped 5; count of bases not matched to a gene: 5. The CDR3 nucleotides are TGTGCCAGCTCACCACCGCAGGGGGCGTATTATGGCTACACCTTC. Encoded protein: CASSPPQGAYYGYTF.

The chain is built from TRBV24-1 and TRBJ2-3, with 9 bases matching TRBD1. Trimming cost V 0 bases and J 5 bases; bases outside gene matches: 8. The CDR3 has 17 amino acids. The germline V gene has CDR1 KGHDR and CDR2 SFDVKD. This CDR3 reads CATSDLLGTGNLDTQYF. CDR3 DNA sequence: TGTGCCACCAGTGATTTGCTTGGGACAGGGAACCTAGATACGCAGTATTTT.

V and J are TRBV7-2 and TRBJ2-3; D perhaps matches TRBD2 (7 bases). CDR1 and CDR2 from the germline V gene are SGHTA and FQGNSA. V was clipped by 3 bases and J by 9 bases, with 10 bases between them. This CDR3 region has 12 residues. CDR3 DNA: TGTGCCAGCAGCTTGGGGGGGCCGACGCAGTATTTT. Residues: CASSLGGPTQYF.

J is TRBJ2-7 and V is TRBV28, with 9 bases aligning to TRBD1. There are 15 residues in the CDR3. J gave up 6 bases and V 2 bases, and 8 bases lay outside the gene matches. Germline V gives CDR1 MDHEN, CDR2 SYDVKM. The CDR3 sequence: CASSLPGQGMGEQYF. For the CDR3, the DNA is TGTGCCAGCAGTTTACCCGGACAGGGGATGGGCGAGCAGTACTTC.

The chain joins TRBV2 to TRBJ2-5; TRBD1 matches at 9 bases. Germline V gives CDR1 SNHLY, CDR2 FYNNEI. Losses at the gene ends were 3 bases for V and 5 bases for J; bases not matched to a gene: 7. The CDR3 runs 15 residues. CDR3 coding DNA: TGTGCCAGCAGTGATAGGACAGGGGCTTTGGAGACCCAGTACTTC. Its protein product is CASSDRTGALETQYF.

This sequence joins TRBV20-1 and TRBJ2-7, with a possible D match to TRBD1 (5 bases). CDR3 size: 11 residues. Per the germline V gene, CDR1 is DFQATT and CDR2 is SNEGSKA (reference sequence). In nucleotides, the CDR3 is TGCAGCGATGACAGAAACTACGAGCAGTACTTC. Translated, it gives CSDDRNYEQYF.

The rearrangement joins TRBV3-1 (or the pseudogene TRBV3-2) to TRBJ1-2, with 9 bases lining up with TRBD1. The CDR3 is made up of 14 amino acids. V shed 6 bases and J 4 bases; nucleotides not matched to a gene: 6. Germline assignment: CDR1 LGHDT and CDR2 YNNKEL (reference sequence). CDR3 nucleotides: TGTGCCAGCAGTGAGACAGGGGGGGGCTATGGCTACACCTTC. This codes for CASSETGGGYGYTF.

The chain joins TRBV2 to TRBJ1-2; 9 bases map to TRBD1. Trimming took 6 bases from V and 7 from J; bases not matched to a gene: 6. CDR1 is SNHLY, CDR2 FYNNEI, per germline. The CDR3 spans 13 residues. The chain's CDR3 is CASSKGQGVGYTF. The DNA of the CDR3 is TGTGCCAGCAGCAAGGGACAGGGAGTTGGCTACACCTTC.

V gene TRBV5-1 combines with J gene TRBJ2-3; 11 nucleotides match TRBD1. The trim removed 3 bases at V and 6 bases at J, leaving 0 bases unmatched. The CDR3 length is 13 residues. Germline V lookup: CDR1 SGHRS, CDR2 YFSETQ. Here the CDR3 reads CASSWDRGDTQYF. CDR3 coding DNA: TGCGCCAGCAGCTGGGACAGGGGGGATACGCAGTATTTT.